This TCR beta chain was profiled in a study of T cells in Graves' hyperthyroidism and ophthalmopathy. General study findings and limits: Among clonotypes expanded in thyroid above 0.001, most were also found in blood. The authors' 13 V-J model separated ophthalmopathy from stable hyperthyroidism.

Extraction of PBMCs used roughly 9.3 ml of fresh peripheral blood. CDR3 length equals 14 residues. Looked up from germline, CDR1 is MDHEN and CDR2 is SYDVKM. J lost 4 bases, V lost 5 bases, and 5 bases had no gene match. The CDR3 regions of TCR beta were amplified from RNA transcripts. HTBI primers drove first-round RT-PCR of the TCR CDR3. MiXCR, applied by TCRdb to the multiplex PCR reads, yields one record per CDR3 protein. The table includes about 530,000 distinct CDR3 sequences, more than 15% detected once. On this clonotype itself: Its antigen is still unknown.

The chain employs TRBV28 and TRBJ1-2; 9 bases fit TRBD1. Material for sequencing was blood. The sequence came from a woman aged 18 to 35 with Graves' ophthalmopathy. The chain's CDR3 is CASSRDRVGYGYTF. CDR3 nucleotide sequence: TGTGCCAGCAGTCGGGACAGGGTTGGCTATGGCTACACCTTC.